The 3 T cell receptor beta chains given below trace back to one sample, sequenced in a study of blood T cells in healthy people across ages. Using a J-beta primer mix together with a sample-barcoded 5' primer, a second PCR was run for roughly 6 to 11 cycles. TCRdb re-derived calls from the 5' RACE reads in MiXCR, one entry per CDR3 protein. The repertoire consists of roughly 2 million distinct CDR3 sequences, with about 50% occurring once and the leading ten covering 2.1%. Sequenced: blood. The receptors derive from a woman aged 40 to 55 in good health.

This clonotype has a handful of counts. The chain combines TRBV4-3 with TRBJ2-5, with TRBD1 matching over 7 bases. Germline V CDR1 and CDR2: LGHNA, YSLEER. This CDR3 region has 15 residues. With 4 bases clipped from V and 2 bases from J, the junction kept 7 bases outside the gene matches. CDR3 amino acids: CASSPHRGGQETQYF. CDR3 nucleotide sequence: TGCGCCAGCAGCCCTCACAGGGGCGGGCAAGAGACCCAGTACTTC.

The chain carries TRBV5-4 and TRBJ1-1; no clear D gene. The CDR3 consists of 13 residues. The germline CDR1 and CDR2 sequences are SGHNT and YYREEE (reference sequence). Trimming stripped 3 bases from V and 5 bases from J, with 11 bases between. The CDR3 sequence: CASSSGGRTEAFF. CDR3 coding DNA: TGTGCCAGCAGCTCGGGAGGAAGGACTGAAGCTTTCTTT.

DNA for the CDR3: TGTGCCACCCGCACCGGGAAACTTGGGGCCAACGTCCTGACTTTC. Residues: CATRTGKLGANVLTF. This chain uses TRBV15 with TRBJ2-6, with a tentative D call TRBD2 (5 bases). V lost 8 bases and J lost 3, with 14 bases in between. Germline loops: CDR1 LNHNV, CDR2 YYDKDF (reference sequence). The CDR3 loop spans 15 amino acids. The whole variable domain, filled in from reference TRBV15 and TRBJ2-6, reads DAMVIQNPRYQVTQFGKPVTLSCSQTLNHNVMYWYQQKSSQAPKLLFHYYDKDFNNEADTPDNFQSRRPNTSFCFLDIRSPGLGDTAMYLCATRTGKLGANVLTFGAGSRLTVL.